The sequence of this T cell receptor (beta chain) was determined in a study of monozygotic twins with inflammatory bowel disease. Study results and caveats: The inverse Simpson measure of TCRbeta diversity was lower in IBD patients than in healthy co-twins. Immunosuppressive treatment differences may have increased patient repertoire variability.

Samples each yielded cDNA through eight separate reactions. TCRdb re-called the 5' RACE reads and gives one entry per CDR3 protein, without DNA. The sample data list a few hundred thousand distinct CDR3 sequences. Concerning this clonotype: The antigen remains unidentified.

The germline V gene has CDR1 SGHRS and CDR2 YFSETQ. The CDR3 runs to 15 residues. This TCR was sampled from a human donor with ulcerative colitis or Crohn's disease, or a healthy co-twin of an affected twin (not recorded which). This sequence joins TRBV5-1 and TRBJ1-4; TCRdb calls TRBD1, which cannot be checked without DNA. Sequencing was carried out using blood. CDR3 region: CASSLWGRSNEKLFF.